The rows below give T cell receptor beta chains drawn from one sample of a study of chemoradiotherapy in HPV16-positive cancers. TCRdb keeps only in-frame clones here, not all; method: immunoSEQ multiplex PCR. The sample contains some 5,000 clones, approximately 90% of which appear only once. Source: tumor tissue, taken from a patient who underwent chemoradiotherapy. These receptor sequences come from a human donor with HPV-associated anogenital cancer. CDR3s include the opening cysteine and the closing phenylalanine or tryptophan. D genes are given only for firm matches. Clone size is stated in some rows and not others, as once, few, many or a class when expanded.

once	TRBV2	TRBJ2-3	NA	CASRVGHGSDTQYF	TGTGCCAGCAGGGTGGGACACGGTTCAGATACGCAGTATTTT
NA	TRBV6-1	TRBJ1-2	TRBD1	CASTSGQGSYTF	TGTGCCAGCACTTCTGGACAGGGAAGCTACACCTTC
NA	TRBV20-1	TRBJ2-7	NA	CSAIRYEQYF	TGCTCCGCTATTCGGTACGAGCAGTACTTC
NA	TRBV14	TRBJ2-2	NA	CASSQVLDLSAGELFF	TGTGCCAGCAGCCAAGTGCTCGACCTTTCGGCCGGGGAGCTGTTTTTT
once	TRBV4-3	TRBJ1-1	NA	CASSQAGNTEAFF	TGCGCCAGCAGCCAGGCGGGGAACACTGAAGCTTTCTTT
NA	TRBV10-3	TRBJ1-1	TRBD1	CAISLTGTGDTEAFF	TGTGCCATCAGCTTAACGGGGACAGGGGACACTGAAGCTTTCTTT
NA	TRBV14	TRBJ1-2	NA	CASSQAANYGYTF	TGTGCCAGCAGCCAGGCAGCCAACTATGGCTACACCTTC
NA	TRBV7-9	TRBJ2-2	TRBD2	CASSLGLAGWNTGELFF	TGTGCCAGCAGCTTGGGACTAGCGGGATGGAACACCGGGGAGCTGTTTTTT
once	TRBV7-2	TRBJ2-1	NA	CASSLAVLVNEQFF	TGTGCCAGCAGCTTGGCGGTACTCGTCAATGAGCAGTTCTTC
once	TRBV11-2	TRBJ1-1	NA	CNPGTWSTEAFF	TGTAATCCAGGGACCTGGAGCACTGAAGCTTTCTTT
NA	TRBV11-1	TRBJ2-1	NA	CASSYPTAYEQFF	TGTGCCAGCAGCTATCCTACCGCCTATGAGCAGTTCTTC
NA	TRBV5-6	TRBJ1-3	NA	CASSPPGQFPPGTIYF	TGTGCCAGCAGCCCCCCAGGACAGTTCCCCCCAGGCACCATATATTTT
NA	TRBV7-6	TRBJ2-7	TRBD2	CASSFGSGGKGYEQYF	TGTGCCAGCAGCTTCGGGTCGGGAGGCAAAGGCTACGAGCAGTACTTC
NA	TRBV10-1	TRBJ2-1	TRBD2	CASSEGSGGGALGEQFF	TGCGCCAGCAGTGAGGGTTCCGGCGGGGGGGCTCTGGGTGAGCAGTTCTTC
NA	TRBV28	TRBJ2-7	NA	CASSSIDSKLSYEQYF	TGTGCCAGCAGTTCCATAGACAGTAAACTCTCCTACGAGCAGTACTTC